This is a list of T cell receptor beta chains from one sample in a study of CD8 T cells in ankylosing spondylitis. TCRdb processed the 5' RACE reads anew with MiXCR; each CDR3 protein has one entry. The sample lists over 400,000 distinct CDR3 sequences, 25% to 30% seen once, with about 0.89% in the top ten. The sample comprised blood, either unsorted or a sorted T cell fraction (not recorded which). The receptors derive from a male donor with ankylosing spondylitis. The CDR3 runs from the conserved cysteine through the conserved F or W. The order of the fields is D gene, J gene, clone size, V gene, CDR3 protein, CDR3 DNA. A D gene is named only where the DNA matches it firmly. Rows give clone size only sometimes, using once, few, many, or a class for an expanded clone.

>-|TRBJ1-2|-|TRBV6-1
CASSAVQVANYGYTF
TGTGCCAGCAGTGCAGTCCAGGTGGCTAACTATGGCTACACCTTC
>-|TRBJ2-1|-|TRBV5-1
CASSLGAKVHNEQFF
TGCGCCAGCAGCTTGGGGGCCAAGGTCCACAATGAGCAGTTCTTC
>TRBD1|TRBJ1-6|few|TRBV20-1
CSGRDRASSYNSPLHF
TGCAGTGGGAGAGACAGGGCAAGCTCCTATAATTCACCCCTCCACTTT
>-|TRBJ2-5|once|TRBV7-2
CASSFVPGTQYF
TGTGCCAGCAGCTTTGTCCCGGGGACCCAGTACTTC
>-|TRBJ1-2|-|TRBV20-1
CSAGAGELDGYTF
TGCAGTGCTGGGGCAGGGGAATTAGATGGCTACACCTTC
>TRBD2|TRBJ2-3|-|TRBV20-1
CRGTSGSTDTQYF
TGCAGGGGTACTAGCGGGAGCACAGATACGCAGTATTTT
>TRBD2|TRBJ2-3|few|TRBV5-5
CASSLAPSGSTDTQYF
TGTGCCAGCAGCTTGGCCCCTAGCGGGAGCACAGATACGCAGTATTTT
>TRBD2|TRBJ2-5|-|TRBV10-3
CAISDVTGLADQETQYF
TGTGCCATCAGTGACGTCACCGGACTAGCGGACCAAGAGACCCAGTACTTC
>TRBD1|TRBJ2-2|once|TRBV4-1
CASRPDRGWGNGELFF
TGCGCCAGCAGACCCGACAGGGGCTGGGGGAACGGGGAGCTGTTTTTT
>TRBD1|TRBJ1-4|few|TRBV6-1
CASRTGDNEKLFF
TGTGCCAGCCGGACAGGGGATAATGAAAAACTGTTTTTT
>TRBD1|TRBJ2-1|few|TRBV7-9
CASSLTQGVYNEQFF
TGTGCCAGCAGCTTAACCCAGGGGGTATACAATGAGCAGTTCTTC
>TRBD2|TRBJ2-1|few|TRBV11-2
CASSRSSGRDYNEQFF
TGTGCCAGCAGCCGCTCAAGCGGGAGGGACTACAATGAGCAGTTCTTC
>TRBD2|TRBJ2-3|few|TRBV5-1
CASRPSGGSTDTQYF
TGCGCCAGCAGGCCGAGCGGGGGGAGCACAGATACGCAGTATTTT
>-|TRBJ1-2|few|TRBV6-1
CASSDRQAYGYTF
TGTGCCAGCAGTGATAGGCAAGCGTATGGCTACACCTTC
>-|TRBJ2-5|-|TRBV7-2
CASSLFGPLQETQYF
TGTGCCAGCAGCTTGTTCGGCCCCCTGCAAGAGACCCAGTACTTC
>-|TRBJ2-1|few|TRBV12-3/TRBV12-4
CASRSTDNEQFF
TGTGCCAGCAGGTCGACAGACAATGAGCAGTTCTTC
>-|TRBJ1-2|few|TRBV30
CAWSAPWSGYTF
TGTGCCTGGAGTGCCCCGTGGAGTGGCTACACCTTC
>-|TRBJ2-1|-|TRBV20-1
CSASRESSYNEQFF
TGCAGTGCTAGTCGGGAGAGCTCCTACAATGAGCAGTTCTTC
>TRBD1|TRBJ2-5|-|TRBV11-2
CASSPGQDQETQYF
TGTGCCAGCAGCCCGGGACAGGACCAAGAGACCCAGTACTTC
>-|TRBJ2-6|-|TRBV5-5
CASSFYGSGANVLTF
TGTGCCAGCAGCTTTTATGGATCTGGGGCCAACGTCCTGACTTTC
>TRBD2|TRBJ2-5|few|TRBV5-1
CASSWEGSREETQYF
TGCGCCAGCAGCTGGGAGGGGAGTCGGGAAGAGACCCAGTACTTC
>-|TRBJ1-1|many|TRBV7-9
CASSLGGGVSFEAFF
TGTGCCAGCAGCTTAGGGGGCGGAGTCTCCTTTGAAGCTTTCTTT
>-|TRBJ2-1|many|TRBV20-1
CSARDFRLGLYNEQFF
TGCAGTGCTAGAGATTTTAGACTCGGGCTCTACAATGAGCAGTTCTTC
>TRBD2|TRBJ2-3|-|TRBV29-1
CSGTGLAGLDTQYF
TGCAGCGGTACGGGACTAGCGGGCCTAGATACGCAGTATTTT
>TRBD1|TRBJ2-2|-|TRBV19
CASSIGRRTGGTGELFF
TGTGCCAGTAGTATAGGGAGAAGGACAGGGGGCACCGGGGAGCTGTTTTTT
>-|TRBJ2-2|few|TRBV7-9
CASSLARRTGELFF
TGTGCCAGCAGCTTAGCCCGGAGGACCGGGGAGCTGTTTTTT
>-|TRBJ2-3|-|TRBV12-3/TRBV12-4
CASSPALIRTYF
TGTGCCAGCAGTCCGGCCCTCATACGCACGTATTTT
>-|TRBJ1-1|-|TRBV20-1
CSAGYSGAFF
TGCAGTGCTGGGTATAGTGGGGCTTTCTTT